This T cell receptor (beta chain) was retrieved from a study of blood T cell repertoires in COVID-19. In the authors' methods: Reference gene primer amplification yielded estimated nucleated cell counts. The method was immunoSEQ multiplex PCR; TCRdb's version includes in-frame clones alone and lacks a portion of them. Clonal size and the V and J genes are those of that table, whereas D and trimming came from the DNA. The sample holds around 72,000 clones, about nine tenths seen once. The V and J ends lost 7 bases and 2 bases respectively, with 13 bases between them. Germline values: CDR1 MNHNY, CDR2 SVGAGI (reference sequence). The CDR3 spans 14 residues.

Sequencing used peripheral blood. The TCR comes from a man in his 70s with active or convalescent COVID-19. The chain has TRBV6-6 and TRBJ2-3; weak D call: TRBD1 (6 bases). CDR3 in amino acids: CASKTGTLTDTQYF. In nucleotides, the CDR3 is TGTGCCAGCAAGACAGGAACACTCACAGATACGCAGTATTTT.